This TCR beta chain was identified during a study of cytomegalovirus exposure and HLA in healthy donors. Findings of the study overall: Cytomegalovirus association was assigned to approximately 160 TCR beta chains. As confirmed in vitro, three CMV-associated chains were specific for CMV antigens.

PCR used 60 Vbeta primers and 13 Jbeta primers. Data came from immunoSEQ multiplex PCR; TCRdb stores just in-frame clones and leaves some out. The sample lists 100,000 or so clones, under 80% seen once, with roughly a tenth in the top ten. V shed 2 bases and J shed 3 bases, with 11 bases lying between them. The CDR3 is 15 amino acids. CDR1 SNHLY and CDR2 FYNNEI come from the germline V gene. A note on this clone: Antigen unknown.

This TCR derives from a man aged 25-45 years in good health and CMV-seropositive. The genes are TRBV2 and TRBJ2-1, with TRBD2 as a possible D gene (6 bases). Source material: PBMCs. DNA of the CDR3: TGTGCCAGCAGTGAATCGGTAGCGGACTACAATGAGCAGTTCTTC. Translating it yields CASSESVADYNEQFF.